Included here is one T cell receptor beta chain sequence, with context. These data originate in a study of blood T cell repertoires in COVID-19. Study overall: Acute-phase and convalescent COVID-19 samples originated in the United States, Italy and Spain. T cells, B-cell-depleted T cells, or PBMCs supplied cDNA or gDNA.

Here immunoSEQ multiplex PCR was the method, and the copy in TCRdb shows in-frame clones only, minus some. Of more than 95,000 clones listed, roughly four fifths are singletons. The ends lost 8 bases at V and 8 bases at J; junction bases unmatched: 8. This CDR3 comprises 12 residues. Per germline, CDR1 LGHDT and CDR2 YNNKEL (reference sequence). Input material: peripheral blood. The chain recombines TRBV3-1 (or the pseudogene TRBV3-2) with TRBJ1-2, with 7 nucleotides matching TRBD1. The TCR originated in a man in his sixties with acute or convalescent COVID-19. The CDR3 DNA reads TGTGCCAGCGTTGACAGGGCTAGGGGCTACACCTTC. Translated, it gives CASVDRARGYTF.